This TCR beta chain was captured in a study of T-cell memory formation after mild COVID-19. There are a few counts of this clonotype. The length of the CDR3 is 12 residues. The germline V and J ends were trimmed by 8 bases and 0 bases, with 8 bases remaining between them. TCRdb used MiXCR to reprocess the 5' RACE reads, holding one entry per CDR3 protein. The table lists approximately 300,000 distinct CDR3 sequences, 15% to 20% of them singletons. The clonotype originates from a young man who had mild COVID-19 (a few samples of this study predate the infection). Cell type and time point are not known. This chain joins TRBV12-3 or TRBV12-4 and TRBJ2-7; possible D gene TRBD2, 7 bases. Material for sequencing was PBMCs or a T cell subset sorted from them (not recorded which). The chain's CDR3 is CASAGASYEQYF. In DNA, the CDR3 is TGTGCCAGCGCGGGGGCCTCCTACGAGCAGTACTTC.